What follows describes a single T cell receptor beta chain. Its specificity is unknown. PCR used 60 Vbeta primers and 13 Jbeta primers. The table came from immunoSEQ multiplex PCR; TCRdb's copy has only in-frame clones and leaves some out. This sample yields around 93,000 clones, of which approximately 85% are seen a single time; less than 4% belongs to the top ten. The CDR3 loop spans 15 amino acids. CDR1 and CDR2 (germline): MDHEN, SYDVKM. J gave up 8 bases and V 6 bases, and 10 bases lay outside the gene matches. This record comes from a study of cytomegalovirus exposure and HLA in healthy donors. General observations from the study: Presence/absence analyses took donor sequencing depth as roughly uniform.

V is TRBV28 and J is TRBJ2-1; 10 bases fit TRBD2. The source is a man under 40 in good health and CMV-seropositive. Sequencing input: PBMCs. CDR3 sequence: CASSLAGAGSDEQFF. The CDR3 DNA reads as TGTGCCAGCAGCCTAGCGGGAGCTGGGAGCGATGAGCAGTTCTTC.